This record covers a single T cell receptor beta chain. Clones were read by immunoSEQ multiplex PCR, and TCRdb kept only the in-frame ones, dropping some. The sample lists 150,000 to 200,000 clones, approximately 90% occurring once. One Seattle source followed patients from active infection through their disease course. The entry originates in a study of blood T cell repertoires in COVID-19. The germline V and J ends were trimmed by 4 bases and 2 bases, with 15 bases remaining between them. Germline V gene data show CDR1 as SGHTA and CDR2 as FQGNSA. CDR3 length: 15 residues. The chain joins TRBV7-2 to TRBJ2-7; D is possibly TRBD1 (6 bases). The receptor comes from a man younger than 45 with COVID-19, enrolled during active disease. The material sequenced was peripheral blood. The CDR3 sequence: CASSWWDTQPYEQYF. The CDR3 nucleotides read TGTGCCAGCAGCTGGTGGGACACCCAACCCTACGAGCAGTACTTC.